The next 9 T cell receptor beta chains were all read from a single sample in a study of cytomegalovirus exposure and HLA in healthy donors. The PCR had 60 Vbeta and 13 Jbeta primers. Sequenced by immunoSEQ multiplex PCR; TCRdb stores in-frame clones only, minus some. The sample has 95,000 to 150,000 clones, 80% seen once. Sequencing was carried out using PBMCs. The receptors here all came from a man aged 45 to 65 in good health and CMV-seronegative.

CDR3 sequence reads: CASSQQGFGTEAFF. CDR3 in DNA: TGCGCCAGCAGTCAACAGGGGTTTGGCACTGAAGCTTTCTTT. The rearrangement joins TRBV10-1 to TRBJ1-1; TRBD1 matches 7 bases. V shed 5 bases, J shed 4 bases, and the junction held 7 bases outside the gene matches. The length of the CDR3 is 14 residues. Germline V lookup: CDR1 WNHNN, CDR2 SYGVQD (reference sequence).

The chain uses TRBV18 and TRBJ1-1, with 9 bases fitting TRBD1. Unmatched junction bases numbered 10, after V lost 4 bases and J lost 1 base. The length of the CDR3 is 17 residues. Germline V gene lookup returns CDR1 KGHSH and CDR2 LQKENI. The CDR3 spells CASSQLTGGAENTEAFF. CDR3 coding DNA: TGTGCCAGCTCACAGCTTACAGGGGGCGCGGAGAACACTGAAGCTTTCTTT.

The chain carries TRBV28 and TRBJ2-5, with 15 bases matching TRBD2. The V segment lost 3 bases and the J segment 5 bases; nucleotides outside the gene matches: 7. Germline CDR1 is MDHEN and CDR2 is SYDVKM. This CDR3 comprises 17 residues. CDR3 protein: CASSLWTSGRAGETQYF. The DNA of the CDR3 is TGTGCCAGCAGTTTGTGGACTAGCGGGAGGGCCGGGGAGACCCAGTACTTC. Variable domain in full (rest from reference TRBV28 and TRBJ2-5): DVKVTQSSRYLVKRTGEKVFLECVQDMDHENMFWYRQDPGLGLRLIYFSYDVKMKEKGDIPEGYSVSREKKERFSLILESASTNQTSMYLCASSLWTSGRAGETQYFGPGTRLLVL.

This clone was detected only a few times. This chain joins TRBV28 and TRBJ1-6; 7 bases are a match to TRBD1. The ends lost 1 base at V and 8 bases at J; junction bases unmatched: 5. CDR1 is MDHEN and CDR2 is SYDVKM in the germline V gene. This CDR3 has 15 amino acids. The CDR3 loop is CASSLSGGFHSPLHF. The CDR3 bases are TGTGCCAGCAGTTTATCAGGGGGGTTCCATTCACCCCTCCACTTT.

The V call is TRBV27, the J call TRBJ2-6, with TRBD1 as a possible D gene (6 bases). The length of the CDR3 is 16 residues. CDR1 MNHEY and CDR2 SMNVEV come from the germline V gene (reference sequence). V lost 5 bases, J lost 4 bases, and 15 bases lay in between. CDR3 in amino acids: CASSLRQVPGANVLTF. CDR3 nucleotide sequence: TGTGCCAGCAGTCTCAGACAGGTCCCCGGGGCCAACGTCCTGACTTTC. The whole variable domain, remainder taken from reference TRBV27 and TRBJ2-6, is EAQVTQNPRYLITVTGKKLTVTCSQNMNHEYMSWYRQDPGLGLRQIYYSMNVEVTDKGDVPEGYKVSRKEKRNFPLILESPSPNQTSLYFCASSLRQVPGANVLTFGAGSRLTVL.

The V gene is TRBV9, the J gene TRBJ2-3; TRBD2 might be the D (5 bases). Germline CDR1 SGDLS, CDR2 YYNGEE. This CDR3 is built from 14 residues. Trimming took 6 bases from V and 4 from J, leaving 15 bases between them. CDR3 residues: CASTPRASADTQYF. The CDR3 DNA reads TGTGCCAGCACCCCGAGGGCCAGCGCAGATACGCAGTATTTT.

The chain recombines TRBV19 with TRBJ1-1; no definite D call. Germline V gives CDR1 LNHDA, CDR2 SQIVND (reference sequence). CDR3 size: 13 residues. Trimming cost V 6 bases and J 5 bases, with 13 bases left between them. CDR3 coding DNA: TGTGCCAGTAGCTCCGGCCGGGGAACTGAAGCTTTCTTT. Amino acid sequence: CASSSGRGTEAFF.

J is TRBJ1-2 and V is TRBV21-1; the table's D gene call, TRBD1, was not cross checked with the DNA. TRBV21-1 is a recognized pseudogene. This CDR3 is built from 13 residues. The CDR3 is CASRRTGNYGYTF. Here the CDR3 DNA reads TGTGCCAGCAGACGGACAGGGAACTATGGCTACACCTTC.

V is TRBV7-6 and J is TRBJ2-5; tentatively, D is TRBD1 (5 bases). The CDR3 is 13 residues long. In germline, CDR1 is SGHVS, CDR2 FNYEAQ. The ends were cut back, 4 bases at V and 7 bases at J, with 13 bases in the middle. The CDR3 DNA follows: TGTGCCAGCAGCTGGGGCTCATGGGGGACCCAGTACTTC. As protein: CASSWGSWGTQYF.